This TCR beta chain was obtained from a study of cytotoxic CD8 clonotypes in ibrutinib-treated CLL. About the research overall: Once patients had received a median 12 months of treatment, range 6 to 36, response samples were obtained.

Concerning this clone itself: Its antigen is currently unknown.

Repertoires were generated with immunoSEQ multiplex PCR, while TCRdb's copy carries only in-frame clones and drops some. The sample has roughly 56,000 clones, approximately 71% seen once. Study observations and caveats: Private clonotypes, not public ones, expanded at ibrutinib response. Clonality increased at ibrutinib response, then returned toward baseline at progression. Clonality was higher at baseline than in age-matched healthy donors and tracked circulating CD8+ T-cell counts.

The germline V gene has CDR1 LNHDA and CDR2 SQIVND (reference sequence). This CDR3 has 18 residues. V was pared by 3 bases and J by 1 base, with 19 bases between. This sequence joins TRBV19 and TRBJ1-5; D call uncertain. This TCR was sampled from a human donor with chronic lymphocytic leukemia. This material consisted of PBMCs, taken after 12 months of ibrutinib treatment. In nucleotides, the CDR3 is TGTGCCAGTAGTATCAGTTCCCAAAATCCAACCAGCAATCAGCCCCAGCATTTT. It yields the protein CASSISSQNPTSNQPQHF.